This paragraph reports one T cell receptor (beta chain). The CDR3 loop spans 16 amino acids. The V end was cut by 0 bases, the J end by 7 bases, with 19 bases between. CDR1 is SGHNT, CDR2 YYREEE, per germline (reference sequence). Sequenced by immunoSEQ multiplex PCR; TCRdb stores in-frame clones only, minus some. The sample lists more than 250,000 clones, around 87% occurring once. The sample is drawn from a study of blood T cell repertoires in COVID-19. At the level of the study: Nucleic acid was either cDNA or gDNA, and it came from T cells, B-cell-depleted T cells, or PBMCs.

The chain employs TRBV5-4 and TRBJ1-2; D is uncertain. The sequence was collected from a woman aged 25 to 39 who had recovered from COVID-19. The sequenced sample consisted of PBMCs or T cells enriched from blood (not recorded which). This CDR3 is CASSLGSGAVVIGYTF. Written as DNA, the CDR3 is TGTGCCAGCAGCTTGGGGTCAGGAGCGGTAGTAATTGGCTACACCTTC.